Shown below are 5 T cell receptor beta chains from a single sample sequenced in a study of cytomegalovirus exposure and HLA in healthy donors. A multiplex PCR was run with 60 Vbeta primers and 13 Jbeta primers. Libraries were prepared by immunoSEQ multiplex PCR; TCRdb keeps only in-frame clonotypes and omits some of them. The sample gives roughly 220,000 clones, 82% of which show up once; about 2.5% is in the top ten. Sequenced input: PBMCs. Receptors were obtained from a woman between 35 and 50 years old in good health and CMV-seronegative.

V usage is TRBV11-1 and J usage is TRBJ1-5, with 7 positions matching TRBD1. The CDR3 is 15 amino acids. The germline V gene encodes CDR1 SGHAT and CDR2 FQDESV (reference sequence). The V gene end was trimmed by 2 bases and the J gene end by 6 bases; junction bases not matched to a gene: 7. The CDR3 loop is CASSLPRGGSQPQHF. In DNA form, the CDR3 reads TGTGCCAGCAGCTTACCTCGAGGGGGCAGTCAGCCCCAGCATTTT.

The chain combines TRBV19 with TRBJ2-1; 10 bases are a match to TRBD1. This CDR3 is 15 amino acids long. Per the germline V gene, CDR1 is LNHDA and CDR2 is SQIVND (reference sequence). Unmatched junction bases numbered 9, after V lost 6 bases and J lost 7 bases. Here the CDR3 DNA reads TGTGCCAGTAGCCGGGACAGGGGTGTCGTGAATGAGCAGTTCTTC. Residues: CASSRDRGVVNEQFF.

V gene TRBV5-4 combines with J gene TRBJ2-7; TRBD1 is a possible D gene (5 bases). The germline V and J ends were trimmed by 2 bases and 1 base, with 16 bases remaining between them. CDR1 is SGHNT and CDR2 is YYREEE in the germline V gene (reference sequence). This CDR3 spans 16 amino acids. DNA of the CDR3: TGTGCCAGCAGCTTAGGCACAGGTACCCTTTCCTACGAGCAGTACTTC. This translates into CASSLGTGTLSYEQYF.

The rearrangement uses TRBV6-5 and TRBJ2-7, with D perhaps matching TRBD1 (5 bases). Per the germline V gene, CDR1 is MNHEY and CDR2 is SVGAGI. Deletions cut 6 bases from V and 8 bases from J, with 11 bases between. This CDR3 has 11 amino acids. Here the CDR3 reads CASRAQAKQYF. The CDR3 nucleotides are TGTGCCAGCAGAGCACAGGCAAAGCAGTACTTC.

Of note for this clone: In the same sample, other DNA sequences code for this CDR3. V and J are TRBV7-6 and TRBJ2-7; TRBD1 matches 10 bases. Germline lookup yields CDR1 SGHVS and CDR2 FNYEAQ. There are 14 residues in the CDR3. Trimming removed 5 bases from V and 4 bases from J; junction bases left unmatched: 5. As DNA, the CDR3 is TGTGCCAGCAGCCAGGGACAGGGGTTATACGAGCAGTACTTC. This translates into CASSQGQGLYEQYF.